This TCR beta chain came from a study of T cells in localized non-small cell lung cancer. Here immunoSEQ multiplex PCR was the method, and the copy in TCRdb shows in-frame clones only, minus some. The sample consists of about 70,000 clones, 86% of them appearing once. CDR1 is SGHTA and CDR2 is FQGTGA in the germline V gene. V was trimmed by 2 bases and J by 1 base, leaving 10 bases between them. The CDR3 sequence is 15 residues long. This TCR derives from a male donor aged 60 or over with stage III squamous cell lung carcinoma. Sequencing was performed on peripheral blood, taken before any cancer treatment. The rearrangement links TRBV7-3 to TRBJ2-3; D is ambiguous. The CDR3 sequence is CASSLLSVGTDTQYF. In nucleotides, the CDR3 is TGTGCCAGCAGCTTACTGTCGGTTGGCACAGATACGCAGTATTTT.